This entry lists 22 T cell receptor beta chains sequenced from one sample in a study of blood T cell repertoires in COVID-19 (TCRdb year 2020). Libraries were prepared through the immunoSEQ multiplex PCR assay. TCRdb took over this immuneACCESS table, retaining in-frame rearrangements with V and J assigned. Such tables are incomplete; in checked studies, under half of the missing clones stem from an unresolved V gene, and the remainder is unexplained. In this sample the table shows 250,000 to 300,000 clones, about 80% of which occur a single time. Roughly 4% of the sample is held by the ten biggest clonotypes. Sequenced sample: PBMCs or T cells enriched from blood (not recorded which). The receptors shown here come from a man younger than 40 with acute COVID-19.

The chain employs TRBV5-6 and TRBJ2-5, with D tentatively TRBD1 (7 bases). CDR3 length equals 14 residues. From germline, CDR1 is SGHDT and CDR2 YYEEEE. V lost 5 bases and J lost 4, with 15 bases in between. This chain's CDR3 is CASSSPGGPETQYF. CDR3 nucleotide sequence: TGTGCCAGCAGTTCCCCAGGGGGGCCAGAGACCCAGTACTTC. Filled out from reference TRBV5-6 and TRBJ2-5, the complete variable domain reads DAGVTQSPTHLIKTRGQQVTLRCSPKSGHDTVSWYQQALGQGPQFIFQYYEEEERQRGNFPDRFSGHQFPNYSSELNVNALLLGDSALYLCASSSPGGPETQYFGPGTRLLVL.

V is TRBV4-1 and J is TRBJ2-5; D not resolved. The CDR3 consists of 17 residues. The germline V gene has CDR1 MGHRA and CDR2 YSYEKL. Trimming stripped 0 bases from V and 0 bases from J, with 14 bases between. The CDR3: CASSQDGLQTYQETQYF. The CDR3 DNA follows: TGCGCCAGCAGCCAAGATGGTCTACAGACGTACCAAGAGACCCAGTACTTC.

The chain links TRBV15 to TRBJ1-4; D gene unclear. CDR1 and CDR2 (germline): LNHNV, YYDKDF (reference sequence). The CDR3 is 13 residues long. Trimming took off 1 base at V and 9 bases at J, with 9 bases between the two ends. CDR3 amino acids: CATSRVPSQKLFF. The CDR3 coding sequence is TGTGCCACCAGCAGAGTCCCCAGTCAAAAACTGTTTTTT.

The chain recombines TRBV28 with TRBJ1-4, with D perhaps TRBD1 (5 bases). The CDR3 is 14 residues long. Trimming stripped 5 bases from V and 6 bases from J, with 13 bases between. CDR1 MDHEN and CDR2 SYDVKM come from the germline V gene. The CDR3 region is CASSQGEHYEKLFF. The CDR3 DNA sequence: TGTGCCAGCAGTCAAGGGGAACACTATGAAAAACTGTTTTTT.

CDR3 region: CATSDAGLDSYNEQFF. The CDR3 DNA reads as TGTGCCACCAGTGATGCCGGACTAGACTCCTACAATGAGCAGTTCTTC. The chain uses TRBV24-1 and TRBJ2-1, with 7 bases that match TRBD2. Trimming at V came to 3 bases and at J to 0 bases, leaving 4 bases not matched to a gene. This CDR3 is 16 amino acids long. Germline CDR1 reads KGHDR; CDR2 reads SFDVKD.

This rearrangement joins TRBV7-9 to TRBJ2-3; the match to TRBD2 covers 7 bases. This CDR3 is 13 amino acids long. Germline V gene lookup returns CDR1 SEHNR and CDR2 FQNEAQ (reference sequence). V trimming: 4 bases; J trimming: 6 bases; junction bases outside the gene matches: 4. CDR3 region: CASSSGLEDTQYF. The DNA of the CDR3 is TGTGCCAGCAGCTCAGGACTAGAGGATACGCAGTATTTT.

This chain joins TRBV5-1 and TRBJ2-2; 8 bases align to TRBD1. Unmatched junction bases numbered 6, after V lost 4 bases and J lost 1 base. Looked up from germline, CDR1 is SGHRS and CDR2 is YFSETQ. There are 16 residues in the CDR3. CDR3 in amino acids: CASSVIGTGNTGELFF. The CDR3 DNA reads TGCGCCAGCAGCGTAATCGGGACAGGGAACACCGGGGAGCTGTTTTTT.

The sample holds one count of this clone. The chain uses TRBV27 and TRBJ2-5, with D possibly matching TRBD1 (5 bases). V gave up 7 bases and J gave up 5 bases, with 17 bases separating them. Germline loops: CDR1 MNHEY, CDR2 SMNVEV (reference sequence). CDR3 length: 14 amino acids. CDR3 coding DNA: TGTGCCAGCAAATCCCTCAGGGTCAAGGAGACCCAGTACTTC. It translates to CASKSLRVKETQYF.

The count of this clone is one. The gene calls are TRBV3-1 (or the pseudogene TRBV3-2) and TRBJ1-6; D remains unclear. V was clipped by 0 bases and J by 10 bases, with 10 bases between them. Germline V gene lookup returns CDR1 LGHDT and CDR2 YNNKEL (reference sequence). This CDR3 contains 14 residues. The CDR3 nucleotides read TGTGCCAGCAGCCAAGAGCAGTTTACCTCACCCCTCCACTTT. Protein product: CASSQEQFTSPLHF.

In its sample, this clone was seen many times. This chain connects TRBV7-2 to TRBJ1-1, with a weak D call TRBD1 (6 bases). CDR3 length equals 17 residues. V dropped 6 bases and J dropped 5 bases, with 25 bases sitting between them. The germline V gene has CDR1 SGHTA and CDR2 FQGNSA. The CDR3 coding sequence is TGTGCCAGCAGTTACCTCTCCCAGGGGCGCCTATTTACTGAAGCTTTCTTT. Translation gives CASSYLSQGRLFTEAFF. The full variable domain, its missing parts supplied by reference TRBV7-2 and TRBJ1-1, is GAGVSQSPSNKVTEKGKDVELRCDPISGHTALYWYRQSLGQGLEFLIYFQGNSAPDKSGLPSDRFSAERTGGSVSTLTIQRTQQEDSAVYLCASSYLSQGRLFTEAFFGQGTRLTVV.

The chain couples TRBV3-1 (or the pseudogene TRBV3-2) to TRBJ2-3; 10 nucleotides agree with TRBD2. This CDR3 has 16 residues. V was clipped by 2 bases and J by 5 bases; unmatched bases: 7. The germline V gene encodes CDR1 LGHDT and CDR2 YNNKEL (reference sequence). The CDR3: CASSQRATSGKDTQYF. The CDR3 nucleotides read TGTGCCAGCAGCCAAAGGGCCACTAGCGGGAAAGATACGCAGTATTTT.

The gene calls are TRBV9 and TRBJ1-3; maybe TRBD1 (6 bases). V was clipped by 4 bases and J by 0 bases, with 11 bases between them. The CDR3 has 15 amino acids. Germline V CDR1 and CDR2: SGDLS, YYNGEE. The CDR3 sequence: CASSPTGLSGNTIYF. CDR3 DNA: TGTGCCAGCAGCCCAACAGGGCTCTCTGGAAACACCATATATTTT.

The chain has TRBV9 and TRBJ2-1; D remains ambiguous. Germline CDR1 SGDLS, CDR2 YYNGEE. Trimming took off 0 bases at V and 7 bases at J, with 8 bases between the two ends. CDR3 length: 13 residues. In DNA, the CDR3 is TGTGCCAGCAGCGTAGCCGACTGGAATGAGCAGTTCTTC. This translates into CASSVADWNEQFF.

The V gene is TRBV27, the J gene TRBJ2-1, with TRBD2 matching over 11 bases. The germline CDR1 and CDR2 sequences are MNHEY and SMNVEV (reference sequence). The CDR3 is 18 amino acids. V was clipped by 3 bases and J by 4 bases; unmatched bases: 11. CDR3 loop: CASSFWGVAGGSYNEQFF. DNA for the CDR3: TGTGCCAGCAGTTTCTGGGGTGTAGCGGGAGGGAGTTACAATGAGCAGTTCTTC.

The chain combines TRBV28 with TRBJ1-3, with TRBD1 matching over 8 bases. Germline V gives CDR1 MDHEN, CDR2 SYDVKM. The CDR3 is 17 amino acids. With V trimmed by 7 bases and J by 0 bases, 11 bases remained unmatched. The CDR3 coding sequence is TGTGCCAGCACCTTCCCGACAGGGGCTCCCTCTGGAAACACCATATATTTT. Protein product: CASTFPTGAPSGNTIYF.

The chain couples TRBV12-3 or TRBV12-4 to TRBJ2-1; 7 positions agree with TRBD2. The CDR3 is 13 residues long. Trimming at V came to 5 bases and at J to 10 bases, leaving 8 bases not matched to a gene. Written as DNA, the CDR3 is TGTGCCAGCAGTGAATCTAGCGGAGCAGAGCAGTTCTTC. It specifies CASSESSGAEQFF.

This clone was detected only a few times. The chain couples TRBV12-3 or TRBV12-4 to TRBJ2-2; D is uncertain. This CDR3 has 13 residues. Trimming stripped 3 bases from V and 4 bases from J, with 6 bases between. In DNA form, the CDR3 reads TGTGCCAGCAGTTTGTTCGGCACCGGGGAGCTGTTTTTT. This sequence encodes CASSLFGTGELFF.

V and J are TRBV11-1 and TRBJ2-3; TRBD2 matches at 7 bases. V shed 2 bases, J shed 1 base, and the junction held 3 bases outside the gene matches. Germline loops: CDR1 SGHAT, CDR2 FQDESV (reference sequence). This CDR3 spans 15 amino acids. The CDR3 nucleotides read TGTGCCAGCAGCTTACGGGCGGGAGGCACAGATACGCAGTATTTT. It codes for CASSLRAGGTDTQYF.

The chain is built from TRBV19 and TRBJ1-2; no firm D call. This CDR3 is 13 amino acids long. V lost 8 bases to trimming and J lost 7 bases, with 17 bases between them. Germline CDR1 and CDR2: LNHDA and SQIVND (reference sequence). The CDR3 DNA reads as TGTGCCAGTTATGCGGGAGAGAGACGTGGCTACACCTTC. Translating it yields CASYAGERRGYTF.

This rearrangement joins TRBV7-9 to TRBJ1-1, with D maybe TRBD1 (5 bases). Deletions cut 4 bases from V and 4 bases from J, with 13 bases between. This CDR3 comprises 14 residues. Germline V CDR1 and CDR2: SEHNR, FQNEAQ (reference sequence). Written as DNA, the CDR3 is TGTGCCAGCAGCTCCCCTGACAGTTTCACTGAAGCTTTCTTT. Encoded protein: CASSSPDSFTEAFF.

The chain joins TRBV28 to TRBJ1-1; the D gene is possibly TRBD1 (6 bases). The CDR3 loop spans 18 amino acids. The V end was cut by 6 bases, the J end by 3 bases, with 26 bases between. Germline V lookup: CDR1 MDHEN, CDR2 SYDVKM. The DNA for the CDR3 is TGTGCCAGCAGCCCTACGTTACAGGGTTCAAGTACCCACACTGAAGCTTTCTTT. Protein sequence: CASSPTLQGSSTHTEAFF.

V gene TRBV24-1 combines with J gene TRBJ2-2, with 8 bases matching TRBD2. Germline V CDR1 and CDR2: KGHDR, SFDVKD. This CDR3 has 18 amino acids. After removal of 3 bases from V and 5 bases from J, the junction contained 13 bases not matched to a gene. For the CDR3, the DNA is TGTGCCACCAGTGATCCCGCGGGGGGCGGGAGCCGTACCGGGGAGCTGTTTTTT. Amino acids: CATSDPAGGGSRTGELFF.